A selection of T cell receptor beta chains follows, all from one sample in a study of CD8 T cells in ankylosing spondylitis. MiXCR was run by TCRdb on the 5' RACE reads, yielding one entry per CDR3 protein. The table records about 220,000 distinct CDR3 sequences, roughly 24% of them present only once. Sequenced sample: blood, either unsorted or a sorted T cell fraction (not recorded which). The receptor source for this set is a male donor with ankylosing spondylitis or in good health (not recorded which). CDR3s include the opening cysteine and the closing phenylalanine or tryptophan. The D gene is left open where the match is weak. Clone size is given for some rows only: seen once, a few or many times, or a class if the clone is expanded.

d_call: NA
clone_size: many
cdr3_length: 15
j_call: TRBJ2-1
v_call: TRBV4-2
cdr3_aa: CASSQDRGPSDEQFF
cdr3_nt: TGTGCCAGCAGCCAAGATCGAGGGCCCTCGGATGAGCAGTTCTTC

d_call: NA
clone_size: NA
cdr3_length: 15
j_call: TRBJ1-4
v_call: TRBV11-2
cdr3_aa: CASSLGQVVHEKLFF
cdr3_nt: TGTGCCAGCAGCTTAGGACAGGTTGTTCATGAAAAACTGTTTTTT

d_call: TRBD2
clone_size: NA
cdr3_length: 16
j_call: TRBJ2-1
v_call: TRBV12-3/TRBV12-4
cdr3_aa: CASSPRTSGPGNEQFF
cdr3_nt: TGTGCCAGCAGTCCCCGGACTAGCGGACCTGGCAATGAGCAGTTCTTC

d_call: TRBD2
clone_size: many
cdr3_length: 14
j_call: TRBJ2-1
v_call: TRBV6-2/TRBV6-3
cdr3_aa: CASSIAGGYNEQFF
cdr3_nt: TGTGCCAGCAGCATAGCGGGAGGGTACAATGAGCAGTTCTTC

d_call: NA
clone_size: many
cdr3_length: 12
j_call: TRBJ1-6
v_call: TRBV20-1
cdr3_aa: CSAREGNSPLHF
cdr3_nt: TGCAGTGCTAGAGAGGGGAATTCACCCCTCCACTTT

d_call: NA
clone_size: many
cdr3_length: 14
j_call: TRBJ2-7
v_call: TRBV3-1
cdr3_aa: CASRRSGPGYEQYF
cdr3_nt: TGTGCCAGCAGACGTTCGGGCCCAGGGTACGAGCAGTACTTC

d_call: TRBD2
clone_size: once
cdr3_length: 13
j_call: TRBJ2-1
v_call: TRBV10-3
cdr3_aa: CAISGGGREEQFF
cdr3_nt: TGTGCCATCAGTGGGGGCGGGAGGGAAGAGCAGTTCTTC

d_call: TRBD1
clone_size: many
cdr3_length: 15
j_call: TRBJ2-3
v_call: TRBV20-1
cdr3_aa: CSAREGTVSTDTQYF
cdr3_nt: TGCAGTGCTAGAGAGGGGACAGTCAGCACAGATACGCAGTATTTT

d_call: TRBD2
clone_size: NA
cdr3_length: 13
j_call: TRBJ2-3
v_call: TRBV20-1
cdr3_aa: CSARRSSGNTQYF
cdr3_nt: TGCAGTGCTAGAAGGAGTAGCGGGAACACGCAGTATTTT

d_call: TRBD1
clone_size: many
cdr3_length: 13
j_call: TRBJ1-2
v_call: TRBV2
cdr3_aa: CASSAGGGYGYTF
cdr3_nt: TGTGCCAGCAGTGCAGGGGGCGGCTATGGCTACACCTTC

d_call: TRBD1
clone_size: many
cdr3_length: 15
j_call: TRBJ1-5
v_call: TRBV20-1
cdr3_aa: CSALRGTDSNQPQHF
cdr3_nt: TGCAGTGCTCTCCGCGGGACAGATAGCAATCAGCCCCAGCATTTT

d_call: NA
clone_size: few
cdr3_length: 13
j_call: TRBJ2-5
v_call: TRBV29-1
cdr3_aa: CSVLWSGQETQYF
cdr3_nt: TGCAGCGTTTTGTGGTCGGGTCAAGAGACCCAGTACTTC

d_call: NA
clone_size: many
cdr3_length: 14
j_call: TRBJ1-2
v_call: TRBV5-1
cdr3_aa: CASSFVQGGYGYTF
cdr3_nt: TGCGCCAGCAGCTTCGTACAGGGTGGCTATGGCTACACCTTC

d_call: NA
clone_size: NA
cdr3_length: 12
j_call: TRBJ2-7
v_call: TRBV20-1
cdr3_aa: CSASDTIYEQYF
cdr3_nt: TGCAGTGCTAGTGACACGATCTACGAGCAGTACTTC

d_call: NA
clone_size: many
cdr3_length: 14
j_call: TRBJ2-3
v_call: TRBV3-1
cdr3_aa: CASSQWDIADTQYF
cdr3_nt: TGTGCCAGCAGCCAATGGGACATCGCAGATACGCAGTATTTT

d_call: NA
clone_size: many
cdr3_length: 15
j_call: TRBJ1-3
v_call: TRBV6-1
cdr3_aa: CASSDPGYGGNTIYF
cdr3_nt: TGTGCCAGCAGTGATCCCGGATATGGGGGAAACACCATATATTTT

d_call: TRBD1
clone_size: NA
cdr3_length: 14
j_call: TRBJ2-7
v_call: TRBV12-3/TRBV12-4
cdr3_aa: CASNRDRSSYEQYF
cdr3_nt: TGTGCCAGCAACCGGGACAGAAGCTCCTACGAGCAGTACTTC